The clone carrying this TCR beta chain was counted a few times. These data come from a study of vaccination and CD4 T cells after COVID-19. About the research overall: A median of 72 days (range 14 to 241) separated dose two from the taking of post-vaccine samples.

MiXCR, run by TCRdb on the PCR reads, gives a single entry per CDR3 protein. The table has some 28,000 distinct CDR3 sequences, approximately 53% seen once. As for time point: late sampling 161 to 241 days after vaccination in three convalescent patients. Germline CDR1 is SGHTA and CDR2 is FQGNSA. The CDR3 is 15 amino acids. Trimming removed 0 bases at V and 0 bases at J, with 6 bases between. The V gene is TRBV7-2, the J gene TRBJ2-1; the D is unclear. The sequencing here drew on CD4+ T cells from blood, taken about 7 months after SARS-CoV-2 vaccination. The sequence was obtained from a human donor who had recovered from COVID-19. CDR3 nucleotide sequence: TGTGCCAGCAGCTTAGCGGTCAGCTCCTACAATGAGCAGTTCTTC. Translating it yields CASSLAVSSYNEQFF.